This T cell receptor beta chain derives from a study of blood T cell repertoires in COVID-19 (dated by TCRdb to the early 2020s). With regard to the full study: For ImmuneRACE Cohort 3, a participant was defined as recovered based on two consecutive negative NP/OP PCR tests, clearance by a healthcare professional, or resolution of symptoms. The collaborator samples originated in the United States, Italy and Spain and spanned the acute and convalescent phases of COVID-19. The prospective study material was composed of cDNA or gDNA derived from T cells, B-cell-depleted T cells, or PBMCs. The dataset comprised deeply sampled blood TCRbeta repertoires from subjects exposed to, actively infected with, or recovered from COVID-19. The repertoires were released in a freely available public database intended as a resource for research on the immune response to SARS-CoV-2. Samples came from the ongoing ImmuneRACE study (first 160 participants) plus 1,254 subjects from 6 global collaborators. The sample metadata nearly always contained a de-identified subject ID, COVID-19 status, age in years and sex. Where available, HLA class I and class II types were obtained from metadata supplied by the sample provider rather than from assay-based typing.

TCRbeta CDR3 regions were amplified from genomic DNA by means of the immunoSEQ Assay, a bias-controlled multiplex PCR. Concerning the study's data processing: Nucleated cell counts per sample were estimated from amplification of reference gene primers within the assay. To quantify the absolute abundance of each unique TCRbeta CDR3 rearrangement, sequence reads were collapsed and filtered. Productive Simpson clonality was computed per sample as the square root of Simpson's diversity index over productive rearrangements. Entries here come from immuneACCESS through TCRdb and include only in-frame sequences with V and J called. Some clones fail to appear in such tables; in the studies checked, an unresolved V gene covers under half of the shortfall, and the cause of the remainder is unknown. That table is the source of V, J and clone size, and D and trimming were worked out from the DNA. The sample table holds some 220,000 clones, of which about 86% were seen once. Together, the top ten hold 3% to 3.5% of the sample.

V and J are trimmed by 4 bases and 6 bases, and the gene matches miss 9 bases of the junction. Including cysteine and phenylalanine, the CDR3 has 15 amino acids. Only the CDR3 DNA stays, 45 bases, in frame from base 1. CDR1 SGHTA and CDR2 FQGNSA are derived from the germline V gene. In the prospective study, participants were roughly 18 to 100 years old, resided in under 30 geographic areas of the United States, and were enrolled through a virtual design. In the prospective study, participants were assigned to cohorts based on the clinical history participants reported in a screening survey and a study questionnaire. In the prospective study, mobile phlebotomists collected whole blood, serum and a nasopharyngeal or oropharyngeal swab from each participant. Over a roughly 2-month period, participants in the prospective study had the option of providing additional blood draws and questionnaires. Before DNA extraction, blood samples from the prospective study were shipped at room temperature or frozen.

A remark on this clone: The specificity of this receptor is unknown. Base qualities were left out, and no much larger clone turns up one base away.

Findings and caveats that apply to the study as a whole: The quantity of clinical and demographic metadata differed by source and by participant and was supplied without curation.

The sequence was obtained from a woman aged 45-65 years in a cohort exposed to, infected with or recovered from COVID-19 (not recorded which). The sequence joins TRBV7-2 to TRBJ1-2, with 9 junctional bases fitting TRBD1. The sequenced material came from PBMCs or T cells enriched from blood (not recorded which). The nucleotide sequence is given as TGTGCCAGCAGCTCACACAGGGGGCTGGGAGATGGCTACACCTTC. Its product reads: CASSSHRGLGDGYTF.